The clone carrying this TCR beta chain was counted only a few times. The sample originates from a study of blood T cell repertoires in COVID-19. Study as a whole: Whether acute or convalescent, the COVID-19 samples came from the United States, Italy and Spain. PBMCs, B-cell-depleted T cells, or T cells were the source of the cDNA or gDNA that made up the material.

Original analysis: Reference gene primers were amplified, and this amplification served to estimate nucleated cell counts. Here immunoSEQ multiplex PCR was the method, and the copy in TCRdb shows in-frame clones only, minus some. Clone size and the V and J calls come from that table; the DNA yielded D and trimming. The sample shows nearly 95,000 clones, roughly 70% of them seen only once. The CDR3 runs to 16 residues. The V end was cut by 2 bases, the J end by 1 base, with 15 bases between. CDR1 is SGHKS and CDR2 is YYEKEE in the germline V gene (reference sequence). Seattle-derived patients entered the study during active infection and were followed longitudinally.

Sequences were obtained from peripheral blood. The TCR comes from a man aged 65 to 85 with COVID-19, enrolled during active disease. This chain links TRBV5-5 with TRBJ1-1, with D possibly matching TRBD1 (5 bases). CDR3 protein: CASSFQGRWRNTEAFF. Here the CDR3 DNA reads TGTGCCAGCAGCTTCCAGGGTCGGTGGAGGAACACTGAAGCTTTCTTT.